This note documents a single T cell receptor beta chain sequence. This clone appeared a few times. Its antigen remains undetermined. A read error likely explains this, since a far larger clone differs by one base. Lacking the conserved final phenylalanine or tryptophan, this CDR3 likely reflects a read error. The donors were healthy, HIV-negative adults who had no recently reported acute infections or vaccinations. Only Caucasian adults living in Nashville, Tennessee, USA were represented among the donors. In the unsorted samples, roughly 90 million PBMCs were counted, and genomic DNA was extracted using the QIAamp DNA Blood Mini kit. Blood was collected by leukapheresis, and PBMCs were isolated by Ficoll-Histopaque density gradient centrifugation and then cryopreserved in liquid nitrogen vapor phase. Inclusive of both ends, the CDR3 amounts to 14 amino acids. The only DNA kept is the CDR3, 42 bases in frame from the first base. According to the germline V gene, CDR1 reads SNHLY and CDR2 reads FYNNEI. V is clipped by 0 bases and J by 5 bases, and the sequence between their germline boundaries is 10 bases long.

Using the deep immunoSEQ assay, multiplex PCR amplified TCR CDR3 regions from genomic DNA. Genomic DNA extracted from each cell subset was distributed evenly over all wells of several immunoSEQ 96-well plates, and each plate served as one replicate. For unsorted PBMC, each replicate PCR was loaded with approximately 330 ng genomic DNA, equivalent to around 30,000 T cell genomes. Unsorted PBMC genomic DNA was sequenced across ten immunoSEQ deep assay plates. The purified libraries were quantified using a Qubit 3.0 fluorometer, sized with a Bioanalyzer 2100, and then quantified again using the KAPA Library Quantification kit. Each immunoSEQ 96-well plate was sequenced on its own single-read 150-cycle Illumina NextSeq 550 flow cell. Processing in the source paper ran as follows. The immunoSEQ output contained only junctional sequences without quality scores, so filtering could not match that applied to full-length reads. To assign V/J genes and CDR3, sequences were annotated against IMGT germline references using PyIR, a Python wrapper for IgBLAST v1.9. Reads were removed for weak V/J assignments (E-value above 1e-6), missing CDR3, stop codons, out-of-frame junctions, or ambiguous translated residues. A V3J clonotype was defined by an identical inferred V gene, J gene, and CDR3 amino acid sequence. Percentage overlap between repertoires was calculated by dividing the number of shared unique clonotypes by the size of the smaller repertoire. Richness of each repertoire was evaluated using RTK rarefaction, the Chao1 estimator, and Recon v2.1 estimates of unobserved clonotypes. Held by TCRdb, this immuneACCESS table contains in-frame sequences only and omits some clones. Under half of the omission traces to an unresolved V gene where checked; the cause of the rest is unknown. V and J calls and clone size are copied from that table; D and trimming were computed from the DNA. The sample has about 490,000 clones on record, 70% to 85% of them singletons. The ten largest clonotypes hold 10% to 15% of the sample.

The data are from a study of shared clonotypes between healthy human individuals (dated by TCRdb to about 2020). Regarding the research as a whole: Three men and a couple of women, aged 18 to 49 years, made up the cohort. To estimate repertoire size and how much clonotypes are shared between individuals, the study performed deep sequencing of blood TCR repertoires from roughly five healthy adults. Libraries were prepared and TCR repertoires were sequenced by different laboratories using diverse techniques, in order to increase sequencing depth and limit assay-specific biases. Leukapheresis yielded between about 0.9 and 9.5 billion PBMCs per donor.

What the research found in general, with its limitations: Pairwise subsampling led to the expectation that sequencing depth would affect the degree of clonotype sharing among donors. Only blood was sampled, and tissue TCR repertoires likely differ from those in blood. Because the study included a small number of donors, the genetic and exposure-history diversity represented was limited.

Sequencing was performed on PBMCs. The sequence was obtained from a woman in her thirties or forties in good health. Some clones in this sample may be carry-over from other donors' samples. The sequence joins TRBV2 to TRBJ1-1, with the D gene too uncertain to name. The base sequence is TGTGCCAGCAGTGAAGCTGTAAAACTGACTGAAGCTTTCTCT. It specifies CASSEAVKLTEAFS.